This TCR beta chain comes out of a study of T cells in localized non-small cell lung cancer. Measured with immunoSEQ multiplex PCR; TCRdb has only the in-frame clones, and not every one. In the table there are 26,000 or so clones, about 87% of which are singletons. CDR3 length: 12 amino acids. Per the germline V gene, CDR1 is SGHRS and CDR2 is YFSETQ. The V end lost 4 bases, the J end lost 5 bases, and 8 bases lay between the germline ends. The receptor was isolated from a male donor older than 55 with stage I lung adenocarcinoma. The material was peripheral blood, obtained before any cancer treatment. The chain is built from TRBV5-1 and TRBJ2-3; tentatively, D is TRBD1 (5 bases). DNA of the CDR3: TGCGCCAGCAGCGGAACAGGAGATACGCAGTATTTT. It yields the protein CASSGTGDTQYF. The full variable domain, rest sourced from reference TRBV5-1 and TRBJ2-3, is KAGVTQTPRYLIKTRGQQVTLSCSPISGHRSVSWYQQTPGQGLQFLFEYFSETQRNKGNFPGRFSGRQFSNSRSEMNVSTLELGDSALYLCASSGTGDTQYFGPGTRLTVL.